This T cell receptor (beta chain) was sequenced for a study of T cells after yellow fever vaccination. Germline trimming cut 1 base from V and 5 bases from J; bases unmatched to any gene: 6. The CDR3 contains 15 residues. From germline, CDR1 is SGHTA and CDR2 FQGNSA. By 5'RACE template switching, TCR cDNA was produced, with a universal primer site and UMIs added in the process. TCRdb itself ran the 5' RACE reads through MiXCR, one entry per CDR3 protein. Among under 200,000 distinct CDR3 sequences listed, roughly 11% were seen once. The starting material was CD8+ T cells sorted from PBMCs, obtained 15 days after the yellow fever booster vaccination. The rearrangement links TRBV7-2 to TRBJ2-7, with 9 positions matching TRBD1. The sequence was obtained from a young man who received the YFV17D yellow fever vaccine. DNA of the CDR3: TGTGCCAGCAGCTTAGAAGGGACAGGGACCCACGAGCAGTACTTC. It translates to CASSLEGTGTHEQYF.